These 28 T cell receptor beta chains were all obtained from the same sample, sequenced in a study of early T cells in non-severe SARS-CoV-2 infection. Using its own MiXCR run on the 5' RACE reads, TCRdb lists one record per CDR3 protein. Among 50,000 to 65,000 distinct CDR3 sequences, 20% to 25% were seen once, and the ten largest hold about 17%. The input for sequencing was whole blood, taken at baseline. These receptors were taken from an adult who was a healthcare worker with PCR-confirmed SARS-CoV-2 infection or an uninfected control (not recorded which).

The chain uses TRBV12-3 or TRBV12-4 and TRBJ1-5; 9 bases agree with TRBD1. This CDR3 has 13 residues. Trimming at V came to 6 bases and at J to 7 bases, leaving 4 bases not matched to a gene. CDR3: CASRGQGPQPQHF. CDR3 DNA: TGTGCCAGCAGGGGACAGGGTCCCCAGCCCCAGCATTTT.

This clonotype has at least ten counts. CDR3 region: CAISRNNYGYTF. Here the CDR3 DNA reads TGTGCCATCAGTAGGAACAACTATGGCTACACCTTC. The V and J genes are TRBV10-3 and TRBJ1-2, with D uncertain. The ends were cut back, 5 bases at V and 2 bases at J, with 6 bases in the middle. The CDR3 loop spans 12 amino acids. Germline V gene data show CDR1 as ENHRY and CDR2 as SYGVKD.

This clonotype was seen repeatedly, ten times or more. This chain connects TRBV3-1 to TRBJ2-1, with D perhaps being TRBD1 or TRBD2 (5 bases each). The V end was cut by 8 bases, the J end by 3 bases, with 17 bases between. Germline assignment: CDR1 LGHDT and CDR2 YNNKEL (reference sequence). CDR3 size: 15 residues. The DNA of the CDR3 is TGTGCCAGCGCGCGGACCGGGGCCAACTACAATGAGCAGTTCTTC. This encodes CASARTGANYNEQFF.

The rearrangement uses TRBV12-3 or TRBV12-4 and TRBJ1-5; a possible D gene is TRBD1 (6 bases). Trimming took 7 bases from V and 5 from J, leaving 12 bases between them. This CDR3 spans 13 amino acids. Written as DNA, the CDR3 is TGTGCCAGCACCCCTGGACAGCATCAGCCCCAGCATTTT. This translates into CASTPGQHQPQHF.

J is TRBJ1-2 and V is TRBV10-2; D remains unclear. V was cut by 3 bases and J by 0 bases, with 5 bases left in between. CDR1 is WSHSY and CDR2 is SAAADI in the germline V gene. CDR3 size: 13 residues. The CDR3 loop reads CASSEFANYGYTF. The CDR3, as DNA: TGCGCCAGCAGTGAATTCGCTAACTATGGCTACACCTTC.

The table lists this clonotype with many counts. In nucleotides, the CDR3 is TGTGCCAGCAGCTCCGGGACTAGCGGGGGGGTCAACGAGCAGTTCTTC. Residues: CASSSGTSGGVNEQFF. The chain carries TRBV7-9 and TRBJ2-1, with 16 bases identical to TRBD2. The CDR3 is 16 residues long. J gave up 10 bases and V 4 bases, and 7 bases lay outside the gene matches. Germline CDR1 is SEHNR and CDR2 is FQNEAQ (reference sequence).

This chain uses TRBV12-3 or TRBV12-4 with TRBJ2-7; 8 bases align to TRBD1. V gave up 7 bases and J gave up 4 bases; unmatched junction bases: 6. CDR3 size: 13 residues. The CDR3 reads CASTARQGYEQYF. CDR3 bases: TGTGCCAGCACCGCCCGACAGGGGTACGAGCAGTACTTC.

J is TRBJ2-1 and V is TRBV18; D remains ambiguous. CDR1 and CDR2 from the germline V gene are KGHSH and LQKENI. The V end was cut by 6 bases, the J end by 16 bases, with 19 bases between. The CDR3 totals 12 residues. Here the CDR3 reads CASSPNSLPLFF. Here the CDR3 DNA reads TGTGCCAGCTCCCCAAACTCCCTGCCCCTATTCTTC. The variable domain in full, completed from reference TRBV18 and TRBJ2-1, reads NAGVMQNPRHLVRRRGQEARLRCSPMKGHSHVYWYRQLPEEGLKFMVYLQKENIIDESGMPKERFSAEFPKEGPSILRIQQVVRGDSAAYFCASSPNSLPLFFGPGTRLTVL.

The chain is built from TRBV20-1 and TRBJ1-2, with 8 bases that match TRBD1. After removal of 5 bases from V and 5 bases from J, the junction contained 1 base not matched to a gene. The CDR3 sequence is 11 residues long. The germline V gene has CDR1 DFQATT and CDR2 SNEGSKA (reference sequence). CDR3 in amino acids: CSARTGYGYTF. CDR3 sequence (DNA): TGCAGTGCTCGGACAGGGTATGGCTACACCTTC.

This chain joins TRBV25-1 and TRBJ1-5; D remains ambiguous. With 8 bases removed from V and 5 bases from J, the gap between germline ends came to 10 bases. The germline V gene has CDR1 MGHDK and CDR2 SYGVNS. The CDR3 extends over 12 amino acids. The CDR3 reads CASGSSHQPQHF. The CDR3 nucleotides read TGTGCCAGCGGGTCAAGTCATCAGCCCCAGCATTTT.

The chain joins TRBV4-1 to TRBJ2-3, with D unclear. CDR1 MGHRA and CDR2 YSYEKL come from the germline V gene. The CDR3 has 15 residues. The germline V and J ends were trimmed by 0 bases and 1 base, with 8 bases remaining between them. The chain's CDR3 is CASSQESLRTDTQYF. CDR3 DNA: TGCGCCAGCAGCCAAGAATCCTTACGCACAGATACGCAGTATTTT.

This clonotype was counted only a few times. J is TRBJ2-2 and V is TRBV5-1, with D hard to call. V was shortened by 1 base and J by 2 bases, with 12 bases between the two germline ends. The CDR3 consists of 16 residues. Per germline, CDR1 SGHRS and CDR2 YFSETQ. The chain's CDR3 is CASSLPPTQNTGELFF. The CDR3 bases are TGCGCCAGCAGCTTGCCGCCAACACAAAACACCGGGGAGCTGTTTTTT.

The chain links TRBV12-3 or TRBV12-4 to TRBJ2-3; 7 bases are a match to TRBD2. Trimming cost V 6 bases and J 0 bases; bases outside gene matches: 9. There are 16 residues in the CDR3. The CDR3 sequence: CASSHPQRDSTDTQYF. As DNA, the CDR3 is TGTGCCAGCAGCCACCCCCAGCGGGATAGCACAGATACGCAGTATTTT.

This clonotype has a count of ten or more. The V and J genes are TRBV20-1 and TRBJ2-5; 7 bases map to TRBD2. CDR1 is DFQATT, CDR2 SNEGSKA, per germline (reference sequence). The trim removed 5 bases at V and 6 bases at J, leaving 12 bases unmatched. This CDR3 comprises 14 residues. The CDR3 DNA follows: TGCAGTGCTTACAGAGCGGGGTTCGAGCAGACCCAGTACTTC. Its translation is CSAYRAGFEQTQYF.

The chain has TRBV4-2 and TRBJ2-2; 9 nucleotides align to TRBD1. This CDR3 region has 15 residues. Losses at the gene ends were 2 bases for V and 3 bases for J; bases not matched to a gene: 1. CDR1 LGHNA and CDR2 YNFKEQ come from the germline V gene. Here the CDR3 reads CASSQRDRDTGELFF. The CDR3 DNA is TGTGCCAGCAGCCAACGGGACAGGGACACCGGGGAGCTGTTTTTT.

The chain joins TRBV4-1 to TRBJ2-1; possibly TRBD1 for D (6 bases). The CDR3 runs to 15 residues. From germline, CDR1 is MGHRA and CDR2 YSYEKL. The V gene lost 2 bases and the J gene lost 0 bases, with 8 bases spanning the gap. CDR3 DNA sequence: TGCGCCAGCAGCCAAACAGGGAGCTCCTACAATGAGCAGTTCTTC. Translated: CASSQTGSSYNEQFF.

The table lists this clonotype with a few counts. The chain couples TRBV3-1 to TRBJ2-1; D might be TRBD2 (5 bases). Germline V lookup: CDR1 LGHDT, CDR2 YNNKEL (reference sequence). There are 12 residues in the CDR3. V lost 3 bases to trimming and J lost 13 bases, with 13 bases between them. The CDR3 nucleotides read TGTGCCAGCAGCCAGGAAGGACTGGTCCAGTTCTTC. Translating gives CASSQEGLVQFF.

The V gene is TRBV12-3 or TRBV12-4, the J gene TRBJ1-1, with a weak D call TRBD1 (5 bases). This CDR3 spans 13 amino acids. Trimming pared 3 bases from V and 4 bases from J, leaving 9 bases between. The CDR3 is CASSLMGGTEAFF. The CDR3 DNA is TGTGCCAGCAGTTTGATGGGGGGCACTGAAGCTTTCTTT.

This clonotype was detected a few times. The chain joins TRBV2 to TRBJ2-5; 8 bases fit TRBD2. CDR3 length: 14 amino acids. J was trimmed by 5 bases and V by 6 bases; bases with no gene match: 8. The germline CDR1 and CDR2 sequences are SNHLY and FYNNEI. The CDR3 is CASSPGLASETQYF. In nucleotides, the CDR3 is TGTGCCAGCAGCCCCGGACTAGCCTCGGAGACCCAGTACTTC.

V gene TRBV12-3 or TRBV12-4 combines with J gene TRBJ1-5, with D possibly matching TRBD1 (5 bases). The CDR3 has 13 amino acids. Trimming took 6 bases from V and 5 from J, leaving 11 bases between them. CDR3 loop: CASRLDSYQPQHF. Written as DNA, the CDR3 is TGTGCCAGCAGACTTGACAGTTATCAGCCCCAGCATTTT.

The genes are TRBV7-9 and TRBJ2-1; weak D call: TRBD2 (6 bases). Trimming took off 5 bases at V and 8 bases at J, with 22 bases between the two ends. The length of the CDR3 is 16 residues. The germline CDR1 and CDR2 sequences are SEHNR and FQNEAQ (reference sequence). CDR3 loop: CASSPRSAPGGDEQFF. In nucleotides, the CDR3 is TGTGCCAGCAGCCCCCGTAGCGCCCCCGGCGGGGATGAGCAGTTCTTC.

The CDR3 DNA is TGTGCCAGCACCCCCCTCGGGAATCCTAAAGGGACTGAAGCTTTCTTT. This codes for CASTPLGNPKGTEAFF. The chain uses TRBV7-9 and TRBJ1-1; D is unresolved. Germline-derived CDR1 and CDR2 are SEHNR and FQNEAQ (reference sequence). Trimming removed 7 bases at V and 5 bases at J, with 23 bases between. CDR3 length equals 16 residues.

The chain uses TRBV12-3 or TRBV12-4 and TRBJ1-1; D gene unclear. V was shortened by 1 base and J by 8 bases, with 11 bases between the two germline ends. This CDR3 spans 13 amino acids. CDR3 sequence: CASSLGLVSEAFF. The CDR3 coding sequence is TGTGCCAGCAGTTTAGGTCTCGTTTCGGAAGCTTTCTTT.

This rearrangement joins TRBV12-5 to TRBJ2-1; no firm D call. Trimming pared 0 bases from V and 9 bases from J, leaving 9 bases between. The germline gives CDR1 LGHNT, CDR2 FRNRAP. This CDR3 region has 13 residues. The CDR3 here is CASGLVRWGEQFF. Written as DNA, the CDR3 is TGTGCTAGTGGTTTGGTAAGGTGGGGTGAGCAGTTCTTC.

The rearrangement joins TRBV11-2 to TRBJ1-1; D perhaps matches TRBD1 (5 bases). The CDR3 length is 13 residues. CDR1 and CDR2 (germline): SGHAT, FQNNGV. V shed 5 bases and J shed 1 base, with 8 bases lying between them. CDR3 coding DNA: TGTGCCAGCAGCGGGACGCAGAACACTGAAGCTTTCTTT. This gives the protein CASSGTQNTEAFF.

The chain's CDR3 is CASSLEPLANEQFF. In DNA, the CDR3 is TGTGCCAGCAGCTTGGAGCCGCTAGCCAATGAGCAGTTCTTC. The chain uses TRBV5-8 and TRBJ2-1; D may be TRBD2 (5 bases). Trimming took off 0 bases at V and 6 bases at J, with 10 bases between the two ends. Germline lookup yields CDR1 SGHTS and CDR2 YDEGEE. The CDR3 extends over 14 amino acids.

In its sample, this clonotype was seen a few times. The CDR3 bases are TGCAGTGCTGGGATTAACACTGAAGCTTTCTTT. Translation: CSAGINTEAFF. The chain links TRBV20-1 to TRBJ1-1; no definite D call. CDR1 is DFQATT, CDR2 SNEGSKA, per germline (reference sequence). With 5 bases removed from V and 2 bases from J, the gap between germline ends came to 6 bases. The CDR3 is 11 residues long.

In DNA form, the CDR3 reads TGCGCCAGCAGCCACACAACCGGAGGTGCTTTCTTT. The encoded protein is CASSHTTGGAFF. The rearrangement links TRBV4-1 to TRBJ1-1; no reliable D call. The ends were cut back, 3 bases at V and 11 bases at J, with 13 bases in the middle. Germline loops: CDR1 MGHRA, CDR2 YSYEKL. CDR3 size: 12 residues.